The present entry profiles one TCR beta chain with its context. What it binds is not known. These data belong to a study of beta chain features in type 1 diabetes. Across the whole study: Examination of sorted cells across all samples involved more than 85,000,000 cells. The study's findings and limits: Type 1 diabetes patients had moderately but significantly shorter TCRB CDR3s in all four CD4+ subsets. For patients and controls alike, PCR might favor shorter templates to the same degree.

The CDR3 runs 15 residues. Germline CDR1 is SEHNR and CDR2 is FQNEAQ (reference sequence). V was cut by 2 bases and J by 5 bases, with 15 bases left in between. The isolated RNA, all of it, was reverse transcribed, so expressed TCRB transcripts were what got sequenced. The read count averaged around 3.6 million across naive, central memory and regulatory T cell samples. Produced via immunoSEQ multiplex PCR; TCRdb's table is partial and in-frame only. The sample gives fewer than 250,000 clones, about 9.3% of which show up once; just under 0.035% is in the top ten. The receptor was isolated from a woman under 30 in good health. The chain links TRBV7-9 to TRBJ2-5; D is perhaps TRBD1 (6 bases). Specimen: naive CD4+ T cells from blood. CDR3 sequence: CASSLWGHHIETQYF. DNA for the CDR3: TGTGCCAGCAGCTTATGGGGACATCATATCGAGACCCAGTACTTC.